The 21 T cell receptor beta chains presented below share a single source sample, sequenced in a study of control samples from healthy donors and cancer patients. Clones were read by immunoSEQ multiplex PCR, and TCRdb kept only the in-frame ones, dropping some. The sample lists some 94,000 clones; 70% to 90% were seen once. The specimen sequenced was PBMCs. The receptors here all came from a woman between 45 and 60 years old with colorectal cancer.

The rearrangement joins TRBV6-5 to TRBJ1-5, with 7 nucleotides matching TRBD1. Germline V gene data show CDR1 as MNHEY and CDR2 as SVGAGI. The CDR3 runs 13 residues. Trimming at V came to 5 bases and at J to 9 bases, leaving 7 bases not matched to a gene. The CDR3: CASSSTQGPPQHF. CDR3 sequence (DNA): TGTGCCAGCAGTAGTACACAGGGGCCGCCCCAGCATTTT.

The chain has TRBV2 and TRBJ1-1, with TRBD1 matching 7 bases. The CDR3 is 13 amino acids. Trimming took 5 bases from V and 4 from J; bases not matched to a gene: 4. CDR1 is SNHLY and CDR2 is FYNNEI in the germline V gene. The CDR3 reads CASSTPGGTEAFF. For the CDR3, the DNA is TGTGCCAGCAGTACCCCAGGGGGCACTGAAGCTTTCTTT.

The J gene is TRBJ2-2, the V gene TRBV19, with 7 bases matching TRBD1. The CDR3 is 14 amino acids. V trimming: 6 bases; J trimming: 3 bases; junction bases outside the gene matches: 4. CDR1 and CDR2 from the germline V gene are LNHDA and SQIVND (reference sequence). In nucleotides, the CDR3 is TGTGCCAGTAGCTACAGGGGACACACCGGGGAGCTGTTTTTT. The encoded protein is CASSYRGHTGELFF.

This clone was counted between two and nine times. CDR3 sequence reads: CASSSQMDTEAFF. DNA of the CDR3: TGTGCCAGCAGCTCGCAGATGGACACTGAAGCTTTCTTT. The gene calls are TRBV7-3 and TRBJ1-1; D gene ambiguous. CDR3 length equals 13 residues. V lost 4 bases and J 3 bases, leaving 9 bases between the germline ends. Germline CDR1 is SGHTA and CDR2 is FQGTGA.

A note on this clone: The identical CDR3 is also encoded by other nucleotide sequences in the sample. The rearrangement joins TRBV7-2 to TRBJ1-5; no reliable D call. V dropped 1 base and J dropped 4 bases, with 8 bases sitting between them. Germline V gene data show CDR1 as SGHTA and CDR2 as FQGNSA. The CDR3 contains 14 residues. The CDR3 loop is CASSLVGGNQPQHF. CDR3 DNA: TGTGCCAGCAGCTTAGTGGGCGGAAATCAGCCCCAGCATTTT. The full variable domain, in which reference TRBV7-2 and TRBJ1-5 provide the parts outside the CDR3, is GAGVSQSPSNKVTEKGKDVELRCDPISGHTALYWYRQSLGQGLEFLIYFQGNSAPDKSGLPSDRFSAERTGGSVSTLTIQRTQQEDSAVYLCASSLVGGNQPQHFGDGTRLSIL.

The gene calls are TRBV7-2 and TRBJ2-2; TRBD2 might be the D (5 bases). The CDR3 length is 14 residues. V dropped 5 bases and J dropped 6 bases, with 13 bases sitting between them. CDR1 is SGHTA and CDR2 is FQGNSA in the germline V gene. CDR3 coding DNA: TGTGCCAGCAGCCTAGGACTTAGAGCCGGGGAGCTGTTTTTT. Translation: CASSLGLRAGELFF.

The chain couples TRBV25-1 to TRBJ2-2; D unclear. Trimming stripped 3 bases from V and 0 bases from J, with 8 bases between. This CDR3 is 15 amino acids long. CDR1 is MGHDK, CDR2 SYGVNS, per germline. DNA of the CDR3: TGTGCCAGCAGTGATCGTCAGGCGAACACCGGGGAGCTGTTTTTT. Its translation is CASSDRQANTGELFF.

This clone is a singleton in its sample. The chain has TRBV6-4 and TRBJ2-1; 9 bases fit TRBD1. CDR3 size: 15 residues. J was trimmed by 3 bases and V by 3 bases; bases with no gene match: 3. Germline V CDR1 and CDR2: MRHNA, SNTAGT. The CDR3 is CASSEQGAVYNEQFF. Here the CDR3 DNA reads TGTGCCAGCAGTGAACAGGGGGCGGTCTACAATGAGCAGTTCTTC.

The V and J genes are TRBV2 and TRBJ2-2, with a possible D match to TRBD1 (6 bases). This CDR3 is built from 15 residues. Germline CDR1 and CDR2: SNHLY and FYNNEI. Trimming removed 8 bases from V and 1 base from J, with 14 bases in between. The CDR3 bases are TGTGCCAGCGCAAAATCGGGACAGAACACCGGGGAGCTGTTTTTT. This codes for CASAKSGQNTGELFF.

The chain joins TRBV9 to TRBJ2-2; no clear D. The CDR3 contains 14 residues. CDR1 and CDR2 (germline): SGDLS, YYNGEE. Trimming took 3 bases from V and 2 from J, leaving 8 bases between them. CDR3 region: CASSEGYNTGELFF. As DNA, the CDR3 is TGTGCCAGCAGCGAGGGTTACAACACCGGGGAGCTGTTTTTT.

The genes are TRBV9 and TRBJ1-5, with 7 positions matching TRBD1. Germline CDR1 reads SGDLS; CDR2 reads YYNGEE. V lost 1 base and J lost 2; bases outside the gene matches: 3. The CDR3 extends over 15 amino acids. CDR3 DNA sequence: TGTGCCAGCAGCGTAAACGGACAGGGCAATCAGCCCCAGCATTTT. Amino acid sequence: CASSVNGQGNQPQHF.

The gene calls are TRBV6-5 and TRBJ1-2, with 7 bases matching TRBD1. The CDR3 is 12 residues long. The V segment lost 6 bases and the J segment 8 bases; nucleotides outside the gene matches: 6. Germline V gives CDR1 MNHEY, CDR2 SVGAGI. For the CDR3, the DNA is TGTGCCAGCAGAGACAGGGAGTACGGCTACACCTTC. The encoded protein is CASRDREYGYTF.

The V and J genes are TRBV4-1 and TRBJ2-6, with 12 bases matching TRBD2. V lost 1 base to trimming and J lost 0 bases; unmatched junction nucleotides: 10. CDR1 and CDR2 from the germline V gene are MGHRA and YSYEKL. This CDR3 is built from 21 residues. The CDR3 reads CASSQGPSGGATLSGANVLTF. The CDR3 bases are TGCGCCAGCAGCCAAGGGCCTAGCGGGGGGGCCACACTCTCTGGGGCCAACGTCCTGACTTTC.

CDR3 in amino acids: CASSPPAGDTNVLTF. DNA of the CDR3: TGTGCCAGCAGCCCCCCAGCGGGGGATACCAACGTCCTGACTTTC. J is TRBJ2-6 and V is TRBV14, with 8 nucleotides matching TRBD2. J was trimmed by 8 bases and V by 4 bases; bases with no gene match: 7. Germline V gives CDR1 SGHDN, CDR2 FVKESK. This CDR3 has 15 amino acids.

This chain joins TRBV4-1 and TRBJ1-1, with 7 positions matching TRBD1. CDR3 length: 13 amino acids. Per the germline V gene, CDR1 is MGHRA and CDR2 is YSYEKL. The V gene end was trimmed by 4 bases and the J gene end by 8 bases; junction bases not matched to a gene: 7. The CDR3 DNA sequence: TGCGCCAGCAGCCCGGGACAGAGGAACGAAGCTTTCTTT. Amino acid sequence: CASSPGQRNEAFF.

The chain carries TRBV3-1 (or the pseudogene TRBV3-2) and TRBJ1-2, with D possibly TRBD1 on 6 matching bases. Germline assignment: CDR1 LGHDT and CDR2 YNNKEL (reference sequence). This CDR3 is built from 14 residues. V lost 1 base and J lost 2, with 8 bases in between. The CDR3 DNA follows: TGTGCCAGCAGCCAAGTGGACAGAAACTATGGCTACACCTTC. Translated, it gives CASSQVDRNYGYTF.

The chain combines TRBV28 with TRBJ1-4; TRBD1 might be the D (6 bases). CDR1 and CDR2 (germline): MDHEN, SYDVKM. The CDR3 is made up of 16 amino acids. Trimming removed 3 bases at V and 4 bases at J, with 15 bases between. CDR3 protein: CASSLGARAFNEKLFF. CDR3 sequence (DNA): TGTGCCAGCAGTTTGGGGGCAAGGGCCTTTAATGAAAAACTGTTTTTT. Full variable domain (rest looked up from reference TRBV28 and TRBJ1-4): DVKVTQSSRYLVKRTGEKVFLECVQDMDHENMFWYRQDPGLGLRLIYFSYDVKMKEKGDIPEGYSVSREKKERFSLILESASTNQTSMYLCASSLGARAFNEKLFFGSGTQLSVL.

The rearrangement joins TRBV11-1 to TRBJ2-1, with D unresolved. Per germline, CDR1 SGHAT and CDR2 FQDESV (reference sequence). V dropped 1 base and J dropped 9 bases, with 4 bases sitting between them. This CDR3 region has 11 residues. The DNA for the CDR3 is TGTGCCAGCAGCTTAGGAGGTGAGCAGTTCTTC. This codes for CASSLGGEQFF.

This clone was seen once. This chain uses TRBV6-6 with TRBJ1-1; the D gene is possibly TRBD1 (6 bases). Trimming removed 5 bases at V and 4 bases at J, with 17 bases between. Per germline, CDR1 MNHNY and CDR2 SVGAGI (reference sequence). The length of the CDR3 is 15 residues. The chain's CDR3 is CASSGLGGRSTEAFF. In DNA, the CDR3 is TGTGCCAGCAGTGGCCTGGGGGGGCGGAGCACTGAAGCTTTCTTT.

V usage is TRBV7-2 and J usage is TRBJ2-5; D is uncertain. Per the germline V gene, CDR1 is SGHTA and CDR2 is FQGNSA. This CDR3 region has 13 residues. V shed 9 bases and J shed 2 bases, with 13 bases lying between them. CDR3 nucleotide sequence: TGTGCCAGTAAAACCCCACCTCAAGAGACCCAGTACTTC. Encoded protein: CASKTPPQETQYF.

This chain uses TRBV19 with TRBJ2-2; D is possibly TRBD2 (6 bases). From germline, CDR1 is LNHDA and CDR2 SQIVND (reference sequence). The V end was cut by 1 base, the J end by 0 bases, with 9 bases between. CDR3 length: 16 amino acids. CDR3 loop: CASSIGPGANTGELFF. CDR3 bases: TGTGCCAGTAGTATAGGCCCGGGGGCGAACACCGGGGAGCTGTTTTTT.